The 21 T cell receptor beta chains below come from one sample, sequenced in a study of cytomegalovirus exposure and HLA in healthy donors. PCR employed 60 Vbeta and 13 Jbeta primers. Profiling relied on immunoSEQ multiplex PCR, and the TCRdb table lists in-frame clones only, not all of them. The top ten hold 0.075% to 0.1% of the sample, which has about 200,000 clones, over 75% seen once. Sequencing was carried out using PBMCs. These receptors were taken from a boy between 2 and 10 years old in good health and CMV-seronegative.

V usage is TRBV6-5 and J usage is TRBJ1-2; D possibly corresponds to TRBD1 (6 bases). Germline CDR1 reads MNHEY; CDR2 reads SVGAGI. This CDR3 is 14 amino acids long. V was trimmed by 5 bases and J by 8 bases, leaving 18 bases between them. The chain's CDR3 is CASSQRGASGGYTF. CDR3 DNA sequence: TGTGCCAGCAGTCAACGGGGGGCTTCGGGAGGCTACACCTTC.

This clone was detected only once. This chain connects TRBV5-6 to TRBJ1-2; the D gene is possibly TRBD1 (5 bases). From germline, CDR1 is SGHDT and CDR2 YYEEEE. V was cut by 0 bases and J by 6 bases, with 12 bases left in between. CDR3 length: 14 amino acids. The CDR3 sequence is CASSLAGGADGYTF. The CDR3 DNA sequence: TGTGCCAGCAGCTTGGCTGGAGGGGCCGATGGCTACACCTTC.

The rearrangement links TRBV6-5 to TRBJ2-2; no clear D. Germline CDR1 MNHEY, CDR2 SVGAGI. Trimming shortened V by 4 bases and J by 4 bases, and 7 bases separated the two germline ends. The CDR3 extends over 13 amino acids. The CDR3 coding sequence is TGTGCCAGCAGTTCCCATGTCACCGGGGAGCTGTTTTTT. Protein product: CASSSHVTGELFF.

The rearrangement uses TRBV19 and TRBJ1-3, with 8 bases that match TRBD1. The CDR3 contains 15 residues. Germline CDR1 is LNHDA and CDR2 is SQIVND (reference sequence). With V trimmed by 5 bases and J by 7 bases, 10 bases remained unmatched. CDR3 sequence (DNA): TGTGCCAGTAGTGCAGCAGGGGGCGAGCGGAACACCATATATTTT. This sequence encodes CASSAAGGERNTIYF.

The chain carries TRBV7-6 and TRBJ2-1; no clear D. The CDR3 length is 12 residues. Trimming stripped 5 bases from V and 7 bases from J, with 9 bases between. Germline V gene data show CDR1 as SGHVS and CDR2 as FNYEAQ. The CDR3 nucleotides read TGTGCCAGCAGCCTAATACAGAATGAGCAGTTCTTC. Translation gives CASSLIQNEQFF.

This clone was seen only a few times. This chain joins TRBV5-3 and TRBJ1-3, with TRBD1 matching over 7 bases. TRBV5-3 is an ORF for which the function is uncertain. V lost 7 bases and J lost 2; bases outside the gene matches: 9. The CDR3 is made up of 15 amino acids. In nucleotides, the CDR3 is TGTGCCAGAGTTCCTGGGACAGACCCTGGAAACACCATATATTTT. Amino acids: CARVPGTDPGNTIYF.

CDR3 protein: CASSIGVGSEAFF. The CDR3 DNA is TGTGCCAGTAGTATAGGAGTGGGCAGTGAAGCTTTCTTT. This chain joins TRBV19 and TRBJ1-1, with D hard to call. The CDR3 spans 13 residues. V was shortened by 1 base and J by 7 bases, with 10 bases between the two germline ends. Per the germline V gene, CDR1 is LNHDA and CDR2 is SQIVND (reference sequence).

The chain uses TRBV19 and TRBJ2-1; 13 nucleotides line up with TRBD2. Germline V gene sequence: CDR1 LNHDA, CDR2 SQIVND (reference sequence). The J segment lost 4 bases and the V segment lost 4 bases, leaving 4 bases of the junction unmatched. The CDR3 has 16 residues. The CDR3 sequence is CASSKLAGGIYNEQFF. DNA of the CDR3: TGTGCCAGTAGTAAACTAGCGGGGGGGATATACAATGAGCAGTTCTTC.

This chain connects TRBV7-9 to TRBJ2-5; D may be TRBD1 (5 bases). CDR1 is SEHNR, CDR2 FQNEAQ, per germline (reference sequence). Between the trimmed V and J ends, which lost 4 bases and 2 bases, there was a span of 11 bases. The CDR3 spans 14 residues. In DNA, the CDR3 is TGTGCCAGCAGCTCCTGGACATTGCAAGAGACCCAGTACTTC. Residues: CASSSWTLQETQYF. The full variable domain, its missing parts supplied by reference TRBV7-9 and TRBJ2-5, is DTGVSQNPRHKITKRGQNVTFRCDPISEHNRLYWYRQTLGQGPEFLTYFQNEAQLEKSRLLSDRFSAERPKGSFSTLEIQRTEQGDSAMYLCASSSWTLQETQYFGPGTRLLVL.

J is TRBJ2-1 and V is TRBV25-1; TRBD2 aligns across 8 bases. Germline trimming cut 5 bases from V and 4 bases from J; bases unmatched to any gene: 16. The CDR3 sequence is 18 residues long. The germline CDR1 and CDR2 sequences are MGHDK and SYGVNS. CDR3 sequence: CASSWGLMIAGKYNEQFF. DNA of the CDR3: TGTGCCAGCAGTTGGGGACTAATGATAGCGGGGAAGTACAATGAGCAGTTCTTC.

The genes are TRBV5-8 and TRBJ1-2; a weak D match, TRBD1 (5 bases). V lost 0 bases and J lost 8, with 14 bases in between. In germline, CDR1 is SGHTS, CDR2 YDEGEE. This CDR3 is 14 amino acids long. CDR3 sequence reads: CASSLAGILGGYTF. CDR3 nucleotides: TGTGCCAGCAGCTTGGCAGGGATTCTGGGGGGCTACACCTTC.

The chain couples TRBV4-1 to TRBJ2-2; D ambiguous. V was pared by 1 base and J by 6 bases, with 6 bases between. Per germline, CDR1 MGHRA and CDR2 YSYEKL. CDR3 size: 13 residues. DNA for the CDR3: TGCGCCAGCAGCCAAGCTCCCCCCGGGGAGCTGTTTTTT. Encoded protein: CASSQAPPGELFF.

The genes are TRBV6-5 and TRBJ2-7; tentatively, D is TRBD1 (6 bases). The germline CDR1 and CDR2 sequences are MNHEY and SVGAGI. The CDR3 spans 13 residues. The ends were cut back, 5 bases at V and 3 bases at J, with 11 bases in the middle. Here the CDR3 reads CASSDRRNYEQYF. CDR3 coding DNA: TGTGCCAGCAGTGACAGGAGGAACTACGAGCAGTACTTC.

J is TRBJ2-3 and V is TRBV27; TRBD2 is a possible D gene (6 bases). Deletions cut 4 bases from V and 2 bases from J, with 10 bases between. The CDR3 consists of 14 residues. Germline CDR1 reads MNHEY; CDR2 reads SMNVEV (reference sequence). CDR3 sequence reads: CASSYRGSTDTQYF. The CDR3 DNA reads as TGTGCCAGCAGTTACCGGGGGTCCACAGATACGCAGTATTTT.

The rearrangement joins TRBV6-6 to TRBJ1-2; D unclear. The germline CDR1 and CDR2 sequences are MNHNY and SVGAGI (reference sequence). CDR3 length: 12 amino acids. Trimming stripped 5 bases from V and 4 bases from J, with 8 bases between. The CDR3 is CASSRTIYGYTF. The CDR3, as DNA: TGTGCCAGCAGTCGAACTATCTATGGCTACACCTTC.

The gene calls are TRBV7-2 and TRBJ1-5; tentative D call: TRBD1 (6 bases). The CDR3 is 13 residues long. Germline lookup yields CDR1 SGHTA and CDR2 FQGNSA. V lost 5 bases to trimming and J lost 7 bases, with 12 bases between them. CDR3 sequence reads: CASSPDRKQPQHF. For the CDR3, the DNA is TGTGCCAGCAGCCCGGACAGAAAACAGCCCCAGCATTTT.

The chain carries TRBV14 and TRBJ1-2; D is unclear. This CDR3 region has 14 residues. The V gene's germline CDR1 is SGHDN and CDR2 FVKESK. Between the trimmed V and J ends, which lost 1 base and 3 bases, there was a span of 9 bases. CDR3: CASSQAVGHYGYTF. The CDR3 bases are TGTGCCAGCAGCCAAGCTGTCGGTCACTATGGCTACACCTTC.

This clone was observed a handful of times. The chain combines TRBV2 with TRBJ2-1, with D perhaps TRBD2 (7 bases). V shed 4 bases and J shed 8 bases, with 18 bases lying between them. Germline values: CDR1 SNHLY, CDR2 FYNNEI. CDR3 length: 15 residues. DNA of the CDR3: TGTGCCAGCAGTGTCTTTAACGAGGGGGGGTATGAGCAGTTCTTC. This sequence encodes CASSVFNEGGYEQFF.

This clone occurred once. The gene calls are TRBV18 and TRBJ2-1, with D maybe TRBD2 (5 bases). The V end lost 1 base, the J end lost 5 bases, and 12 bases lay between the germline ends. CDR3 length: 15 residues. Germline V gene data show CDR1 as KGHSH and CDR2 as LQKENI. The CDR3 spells CASSPQRERHNEQFF. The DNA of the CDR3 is TGTGCCAGCTCACCACAGAGGGAACGGCACAATGAGCAGTTCTTC. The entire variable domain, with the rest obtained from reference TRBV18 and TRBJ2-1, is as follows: NAGVMQNPRHLVRRRGQEARLRCSPMKGHSHVYWYRQLPEEGLKFMVYLQKENIIDESGMPKERFSAEFPKEGPSILRIQQVVRGDSAAYFCASSPQRERHNEQFFGPGTRLTVL.

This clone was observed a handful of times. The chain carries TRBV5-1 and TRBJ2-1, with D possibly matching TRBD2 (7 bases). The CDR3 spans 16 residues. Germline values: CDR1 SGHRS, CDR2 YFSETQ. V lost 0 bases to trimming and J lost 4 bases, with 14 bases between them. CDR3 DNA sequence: TGCGCCAGCAGCTTGGTAGGGGGGGGCCTATACAATGAGCAGTTCTTC. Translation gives CASSLVGGGLYNEQFF.

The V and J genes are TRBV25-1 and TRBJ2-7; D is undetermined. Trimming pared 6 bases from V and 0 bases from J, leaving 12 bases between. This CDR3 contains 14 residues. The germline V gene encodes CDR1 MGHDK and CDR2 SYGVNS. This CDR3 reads CASRPHGSSYEQYF. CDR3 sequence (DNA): TGTGCCAGCAGGCCCCATGGCAGCTCCTACGAGCAGTACTTC.